These 3 T cell receptor beta chains came from one sample sequenced in a study of cytomegalovirus exposure and HLA in healthy donors. The PCR ran on 60 Vbeta and 13 Jbeta primers. Only in-frame clones appear in the TCRdb table, and some are missing; sequencing was by immunoSEQ multiplex PCR. The table counts around 130,000 clones; 1.5% to 2% lies in the top ten. The sequencing sample was made of PBMCs. These receptors were taken from an older woman in good health and CMV-seronegative.

This chain uses TRBV9 with TRBJ2-6; D is uncertain. Between the trimmed V and J ends, which lost 3 bases and 0 bases, there was a span of 16 bases. This CDR3 has 18 amino acids. Germline-derived CDR1 and CDR2 are SGDLS and YYNGEE. The CDR3 nucleotides read TGTGCCAGCAGCGCCAGCGCTGTCTCTTTCTCTGGGGCCAACGTCCTGACTTTC. Translation: CASSASAVSFSGANVLTF.

The chain is built from TRBV28 and TRBJ2-1, with D perhaps TRBD2 (5 bases). The CDR3 totals 17 residues. V shed 6 bases and J shed 2 bases, with 20 bases lying between them. From germline, CDR1 is MDHEN and CDR2 SYDVKM. CDR3 coding DNA: TGTGCCAGCAGGAACCCACAGTTCGGGGTGACCTACAATGAGCAGTTCTTC. Protein product: CASRNPQFGVTYNEQFF.

The chain uses TRBV27 and TRBJ2-1; 10 positions agree with TRBD2. J was trimmed by 6 bases and V by 0 bases; bases with no gene match: 8. The CDR3 totals 17 residues. From germline, CDR1 is MNHEY and CDR2 SMNVEV (reference sequence). This CDR3 is CASSLSRGTSVGNEQFF. CDR3 nucleotides: TGTGCCAGCAGTTTATCGAGAGGGACTAGCGTTGGCAATGAGCAGTTCTTC.